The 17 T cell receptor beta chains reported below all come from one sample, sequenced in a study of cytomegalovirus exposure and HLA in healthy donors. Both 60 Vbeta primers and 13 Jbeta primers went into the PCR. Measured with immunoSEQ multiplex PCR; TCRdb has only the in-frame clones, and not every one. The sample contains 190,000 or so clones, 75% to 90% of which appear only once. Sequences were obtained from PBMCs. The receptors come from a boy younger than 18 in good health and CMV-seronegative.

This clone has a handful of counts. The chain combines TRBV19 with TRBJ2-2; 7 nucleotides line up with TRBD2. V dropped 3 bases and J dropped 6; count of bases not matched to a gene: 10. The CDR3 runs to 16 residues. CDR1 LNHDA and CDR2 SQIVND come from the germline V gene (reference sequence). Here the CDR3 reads CASSIVGGLIAGELFF. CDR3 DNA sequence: TGTGCCAGTAGTATCGTGGGGGGGTTAATCGCCGGGGAGCTGTTTTTT. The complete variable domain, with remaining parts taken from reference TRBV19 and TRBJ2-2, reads DGGITQSPKYLFRKEGQNVTLSCEQNLNHDAMYWYRQDPGQGLRLIYYSQIVNDFQKGDIAEGYSVSREKKESFPLTVTSAQKNPTAFYLCASSIVGGLIAGELFFGEGSRLTVL.

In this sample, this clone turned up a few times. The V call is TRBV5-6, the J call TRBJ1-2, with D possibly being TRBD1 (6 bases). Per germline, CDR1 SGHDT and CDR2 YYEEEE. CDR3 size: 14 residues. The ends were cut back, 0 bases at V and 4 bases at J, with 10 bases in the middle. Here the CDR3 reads CASSLGGGFYGYTF. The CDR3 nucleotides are TGTGCCAGCAGCTTGGGAGGGGGATTCTATGGCTACACCTTC. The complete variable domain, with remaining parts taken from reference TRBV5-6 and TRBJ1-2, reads DAGVTQSPTHLIKTRGQQVTLRCSPKSGHDTVSWYQQALGQGPQFIFQYYEEEERQRGNFPDRFSGHQFPNYSSELNVNALLLGDSALYLCASSLGGGFYGYTFGSGTRLTVV.

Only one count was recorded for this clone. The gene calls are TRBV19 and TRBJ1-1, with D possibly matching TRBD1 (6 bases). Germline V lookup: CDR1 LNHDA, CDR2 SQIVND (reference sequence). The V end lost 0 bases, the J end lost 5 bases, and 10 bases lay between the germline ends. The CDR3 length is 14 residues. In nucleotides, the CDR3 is TGTGCCAGTAGTATAGACGAGGGGGTTACTGAAGCTTTCTTT. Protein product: CASSIDEGVTEAFF. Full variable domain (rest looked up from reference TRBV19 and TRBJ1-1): DGGITQSPKYLFRKEGQNVTLSCEQNLNHDAMYWYRQDPGQGLRLIYYSQIVNDFQKGDIAEGYSVSREKKESFPLTVTSAQKNPTAFYLCASSIDEGVTEAFFGQGTRLTVV.

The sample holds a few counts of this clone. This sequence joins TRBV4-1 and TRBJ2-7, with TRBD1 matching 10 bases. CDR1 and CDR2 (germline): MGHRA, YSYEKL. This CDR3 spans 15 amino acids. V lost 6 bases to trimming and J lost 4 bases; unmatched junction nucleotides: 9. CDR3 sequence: CASSNRDRGDYEQYF. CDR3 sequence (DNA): TGCGCCAGCAGTAACCGGGACAGGGGAGATTACGAGCAGTACTTC.

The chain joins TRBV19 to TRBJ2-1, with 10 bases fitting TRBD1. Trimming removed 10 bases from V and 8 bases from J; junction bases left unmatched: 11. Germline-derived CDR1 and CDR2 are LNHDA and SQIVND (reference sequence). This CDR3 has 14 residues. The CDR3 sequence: CATRNRGQGDEQFF. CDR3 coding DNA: TGTGCCACCAGAAATCGAGGACAGGGGGATGAGCAGTTCTTC.

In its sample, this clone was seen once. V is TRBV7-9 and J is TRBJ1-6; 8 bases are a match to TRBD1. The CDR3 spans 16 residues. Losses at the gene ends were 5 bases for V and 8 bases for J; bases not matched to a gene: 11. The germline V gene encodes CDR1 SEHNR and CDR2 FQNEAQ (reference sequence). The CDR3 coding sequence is TGTGCCAGCAGCCACATCCTAACAGGGGGAGATTCACCCCTCCACTTT. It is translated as CASSHILTGGDSPLHF.

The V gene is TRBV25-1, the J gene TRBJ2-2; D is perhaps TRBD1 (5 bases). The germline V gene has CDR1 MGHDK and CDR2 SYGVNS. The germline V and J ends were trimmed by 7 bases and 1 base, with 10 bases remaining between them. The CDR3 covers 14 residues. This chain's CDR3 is CASTRTGNTGELFF. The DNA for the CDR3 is TGTGCCAGCACTCGTACAGGGAACACCGGGGAGCTGTTTTTT.

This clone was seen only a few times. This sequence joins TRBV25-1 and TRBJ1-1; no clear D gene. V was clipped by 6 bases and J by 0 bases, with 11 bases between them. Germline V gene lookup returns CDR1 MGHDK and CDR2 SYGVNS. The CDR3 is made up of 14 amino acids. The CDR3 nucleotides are TGTGCCAGCAGCCGAGGAGGGATGAACACTGAAGCTTTCTTT. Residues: CASSRGGMNTEAFF.

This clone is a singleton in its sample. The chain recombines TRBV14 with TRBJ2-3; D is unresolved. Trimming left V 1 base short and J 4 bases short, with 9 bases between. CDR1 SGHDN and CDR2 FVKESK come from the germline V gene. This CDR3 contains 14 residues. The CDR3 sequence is CASSQVGLSDTQYF. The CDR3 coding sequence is TGTGCCAGCAGCCAAGTGGGCCTCTCAGATACGCAGTATTTT.

CDR3 amino acids: CASRGDRADTEAFF. The CDR3 bases are TGTGCCAGCAGGGGCGACAGGGCAGACACTGAAGCTTTCTTT. The rearrangement uses TRBV6-6 and TRBJ1-1, with 7 nucleotides matching TRBD1. From germline, CDR1 is MNHNY and CDR2 SVGAGI (reference sequence). After removal of 6 bases from V and 3 bases from J, the junction contained 7 bases not matched to a gene. The CDR3 sequence is 14 residues long.

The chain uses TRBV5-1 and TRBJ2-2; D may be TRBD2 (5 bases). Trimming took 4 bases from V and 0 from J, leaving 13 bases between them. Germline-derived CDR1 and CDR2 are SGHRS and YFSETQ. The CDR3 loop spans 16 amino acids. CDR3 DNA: TGCGCCAGCAGCCTGGAATGGGAGTCGAACACCGGGGAGCTGTTTTTT. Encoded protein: CASSLEWESNTGELFF. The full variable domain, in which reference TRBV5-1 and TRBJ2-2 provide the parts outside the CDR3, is KAGVTQTPRYLIKTRGQQVTLSCSPISGHRSVSWYQQTPGQGLQFLFEYFSETQRNKGNFPGRFSGRQFSNSRSEMNVSTLELGDSALYLCASSLEWESNTGELFFGEGSRLTVL.

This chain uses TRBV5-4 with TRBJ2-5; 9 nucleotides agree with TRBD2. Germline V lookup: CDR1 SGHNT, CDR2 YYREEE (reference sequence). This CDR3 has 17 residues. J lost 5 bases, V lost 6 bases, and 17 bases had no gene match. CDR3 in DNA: TGTGCCAGCACCCCTTGGGCGGGAGGGAGGGTAAAGGAGACCCAGTACTTC. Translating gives CASTPWAGGRVKETQYF.

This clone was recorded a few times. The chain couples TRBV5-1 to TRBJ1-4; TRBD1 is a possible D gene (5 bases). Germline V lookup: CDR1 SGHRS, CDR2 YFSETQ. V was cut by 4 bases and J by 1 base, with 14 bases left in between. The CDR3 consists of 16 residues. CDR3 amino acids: CASSGSRGVTNEKLFF. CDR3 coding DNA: TGCGCCAGCAGCGGATCTCGGGGGGTAACTAATGAAAAACTGTTTTTT. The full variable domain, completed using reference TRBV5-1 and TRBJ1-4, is KAGVTQTPRYLIKTRGQQVTLSCSPISGHRSVSWYQQTPGQGLQFLFEYFSETQRNKGNFPGRFSGRQFSNSRSEMNVSTLELGDSALYLCASSGSRGVTNEKLFFGSGTQLSVL.

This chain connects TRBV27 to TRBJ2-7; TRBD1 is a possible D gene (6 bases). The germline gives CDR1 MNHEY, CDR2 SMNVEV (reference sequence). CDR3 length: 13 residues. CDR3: CVCKGVGSYEQYF. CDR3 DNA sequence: TGTGTCTGCAAGGGGGTGGGCTCCTACGAGCAGTACTTC.

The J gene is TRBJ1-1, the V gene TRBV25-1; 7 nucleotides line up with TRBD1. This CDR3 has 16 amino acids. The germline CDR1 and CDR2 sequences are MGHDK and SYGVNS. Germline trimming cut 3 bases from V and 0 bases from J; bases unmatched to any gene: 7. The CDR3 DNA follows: TGTGCCAGCAGTGAGGGGGCAGGGGGGATGAACACTGAAGCTTTCTTT. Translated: CASSEGAGGMNTEAFF.

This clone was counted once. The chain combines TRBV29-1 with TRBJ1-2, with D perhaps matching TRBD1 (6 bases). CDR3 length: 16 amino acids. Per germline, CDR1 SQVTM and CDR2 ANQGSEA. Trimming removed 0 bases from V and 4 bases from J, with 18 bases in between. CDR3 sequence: CSVEDPTRGATYGYTF. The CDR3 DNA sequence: TGCAGCGTTGAAGACCCCACACGGGGGGCCACCTATGGCTACACCTTC.

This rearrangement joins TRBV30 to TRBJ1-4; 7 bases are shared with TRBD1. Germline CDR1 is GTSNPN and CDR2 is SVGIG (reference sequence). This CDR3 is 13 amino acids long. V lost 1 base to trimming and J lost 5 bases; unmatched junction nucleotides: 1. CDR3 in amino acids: CAWSGTGNEKLFF. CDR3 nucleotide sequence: TGTGCCTGGAGTGGGACAGGAAATGAAAAACTGTTTTTT. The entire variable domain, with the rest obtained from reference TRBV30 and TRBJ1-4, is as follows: SQTIHQWPATLVQPVGSPLSLECTVEGTSNPNLYWYRQAAGRGLQLLFYSVGIGQISSEVPQNLSASRPQDRQFILSSKKLLLSDSGFYLCAWSGTGNEKLFFGSGTQLSVL.